One TCR beta chain is described in this entry. Its antigen specificity is not known. Per-base quality was not reported, and no clone a single base away is much larger than it. The trial excluded patients who had a history of autoimmune disease or were on systemic immunosuppression. Peripheral blood for TCR sequencing was collected from all dose cohorts at baseline, on cycle 4 day 1, and on cycle 7 day 1. The samples were taken from a phase I, first-in-human, multicenter, open-label dose-escalation trial of ivuxolimab. Adults with locally advanced or metastatic melanoma, renal cell, hepatocellular, or head and neck squamous cell carcinoma were enrolled in the trial. Before TCR sequencing, CD4+ and CD8+ T cells were separately sorted from peripheral blood. Taken from cysteine to phenylalanine, the CDR3 has 16 residues. Only the CDR3 portion is preserved as DNA: 48 bases, with reading frame beginning at the first base. CDR1 is given as SGHTA and CDR2 as FQGNSA, both from the germline V gene. V and J lose 1 base and 4 bases, and a span of 15 bases separates them.

The record originates from a study of OX40 agonist ivuxolimab in advanced cancers. About the study as a whole: Ivuxolimab was an agonistic, fully human IgG2 monoclonal antibody directed against OX40 (CD134), a costimulatory receptor. Intravenous ivuxolimab was administered to patients every 2 weeks at six dose levels: 0.01, 0.1, 0.3, 1.5, 3 and 10 mg/kg. Of the 50 to 55 patients in dose escalation, about 20 had hepatocellular carcinoma, about 15 had melanoma, 9 had renal cell carcinoma and 9 had head and neck cancer. The paper describes the monotherapy dose-escalation part (N of about 52 patients) of the phase I trial of ivuxolimab. Patients were allowed to have had prior anti-PD-1, anti-PD-L1 or anti-CTLA-4 therapy, and roughly two fifths of the dose-escalation patients had been treated with checkpoint inhibitors. Partial responses occurred in three dose-escalation patients, of whom one had hepatocellular carcinoma and two had cutaneous melanoma. In the dose-escalation cohort, 65% to 85% of patients were male, and the mean age was 60 years with a range of roughly 20 to 85. The purpose of peripheral TCRbeta sequencing was to test whether ivuxolimab changed TCR sequence diversity and led to clonal T-cell expansion. Findings and caveats that apply to the study as a whole: Partial responders in the 0.1-3.0 mg/kg groups had among the lowest normalized peripheral clonal expansion, especially among CD8+ T cells. Low levels of normalized T-cell clonal expansion were also seen in some patients who did not respond. After ivuxolimab, more expanded clones were found on average in CD8+ T cells than in CD4+ T cells. The antigen specificity of the peripheral T cells that underwent clonal expansion was not determined. At doses of 0.1 to 3.0 mg/kg, clonal expansion of both CD4+ and CD8+ blood T cells was observed from baseline to week 6.

Genomic DNA was isolated from the sorted cells so that the TCRbeta CDR3 region could be sequenced. TCRbeta CDR3 regions were sequenced using the immunoSEQ Assay. The table was pulled from immuneACCESS by TCRdb, which kept in-frame rearrangements only. Such tables lose some clones; where checked, under half of the loss comes from unresolved V genes, and the rest has no known cause. Here the sample has roughly 76,000 clones; 80% to 90% occur a single time. Around 4.3% of the sample is held by the ten biggest clonotypes. The material was CD4+ or CD8+ T cells sorted from blood, obtained in a trial of the OX40 agonist ivuxolimab. This chain joins TRBV7-2 to TRBJ2-3; D gene: possibly TRBD1, on 5 matching bases. The TCR originated in an adult with an advanced solid tumor such as melanoma, head and neck, liver or kidney cancer. CDR3 region: CASSLVGAPGSDTQYF. The DNA is as follows: TGTGCCAGCAGCTTAGTAGGGGCACCTGGGTCAGATACGCAGTATTTT.